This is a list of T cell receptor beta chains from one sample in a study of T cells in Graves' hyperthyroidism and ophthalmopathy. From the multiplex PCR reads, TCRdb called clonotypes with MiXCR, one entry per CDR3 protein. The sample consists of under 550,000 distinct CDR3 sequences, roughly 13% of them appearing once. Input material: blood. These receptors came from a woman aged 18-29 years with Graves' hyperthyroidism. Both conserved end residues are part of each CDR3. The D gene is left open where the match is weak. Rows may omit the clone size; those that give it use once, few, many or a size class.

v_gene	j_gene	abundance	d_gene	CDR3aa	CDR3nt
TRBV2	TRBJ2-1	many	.	CAPRLDEGEQFF	TGTGCCCCCCGGCTAGATGAAGGCGAGCAGTTCTTC
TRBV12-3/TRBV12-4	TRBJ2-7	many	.	CASGPTGPYEQYF	TGTGCCAGCGGCCCGACAGGACCCTACGAGCAGTACTTC
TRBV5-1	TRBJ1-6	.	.	CASSLRDPNGGGYSPLHF	TGCGCCAGCAGCTTAAGAGACCCCAACGGGGGTGGATATTCACCCCTCCACTTT
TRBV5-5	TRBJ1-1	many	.	CASSLADGRNTEAFF	TGTGCCAGCAGCTTGGCCGACGGGAGGAACACTGAAGCTTTCTTT
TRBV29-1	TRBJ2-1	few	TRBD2	CSVHSGSSSYNEQFF	TGCAGCGTTCATAGCGGGTCCAGCTCCTACAATGAGCAGTTCTTC
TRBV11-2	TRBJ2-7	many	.	CASSLVPPEQYF	TGTGCCAGCAGCTTAGTCCCCCCCGAGCAGTACTTC
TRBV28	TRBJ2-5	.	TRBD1	CASSLLPGGMKETQYF	TGTGCCAGCAGTTTATTACCAGGGGGAATGAAAGAGACCCAGTACTTC
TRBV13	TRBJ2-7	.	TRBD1	CASSVWTGGRTYEQYF	TGTGCCAGCAGCGTATGGACAGGGGGAAGGACCTACGAGCAGTACTTC
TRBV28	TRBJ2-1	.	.	CAISFGGVTNEQFF	TGTGCCATCAGTTTCGGCGGGGTAACCAATGAGCAGTTCTTC
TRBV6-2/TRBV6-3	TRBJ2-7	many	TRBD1	CASRRSWTGFEQYF	TGTGCCAGCAGGCGGAGCTGGACAGGGTTCGAGCAGTACTTC
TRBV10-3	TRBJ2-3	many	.	CAISTDGSTDTQYF	TGTGCCATCAGTACCGACGGAAGCACAGATACGCAGTATTTT